Listed here are 12 T cell receptor beta chains from one sample, sequenced in a study of a mutant IDH1 vaccine in newly diagnosed glioma. Time point in this sample: baseline, week 1 (first vaccination visit). Sample treatment: pre-vaccination baseline after standard-of-care therapy. Generated by immunoSEQ multiplex PCR, the TCRdb table keeps only in-frame clones and is missing some. The repertoire holds about 68,000 clones, with more than 65% as singletons. Sequencing was performed on PBMCs, taken from a glioma patient treated with radiotherapy, temozolomide or both. The source of these receptors is a man aged 50-60 years with glioma.

This chain connects TRBV7-2 to TRBJ1-2; D possibly corresponds to TRBD1 (5 bases). This CDR3 has 18 amino acids. Germline V gives CDR1 SGHTA, CDR2 FQGNSA. V gave up 2 bases and J gave up 7 bases, with 26 bases separating them. CDR3: CASSLPPGRASRSLGYTF. CDR3 DNA: TGTGCCAGCAGCTTACCCCCGGGACGAGCATCCCGCTCCCTTGGCTACACCTTC.

The rearrangement links TRBV6-5 to TRBJ1-2; 7 positions agree with TRBD1. The germline V gene has CDR1 MNHEY and CDR2 SVGAGI. The CDR3 is made up of 15 amino acids. V dropped 4 bases and J dropped 7; count of bases not matched to a gene: 12. CDR3 sequence: CASSSLQGRASGYTF. The CDR3 nucleotides read TGTGCCAGCAGTTCCCTACAGGGGCGCGCCAGTGGCTACACCTTC.

Only a few counts were recorded for this clone. The chain links TRBV28 to TRBJ2-3; D remains ambiguous. There are 16 residues in the CDR3. Trimming left V 1 base short and J 2 bases short, with 13 bases between. Germline V gene sequence: CDR1 MDHEN, CDR2 SYDVKM. CDR3 bases: TGTGCCAGCAGTTTATTTTCCACAGTCTTCACAGATACGCAGTATTTT. Residues: CASSLFSTVFTDTQYF.

The CDR3 nucleotides are TGTGCCAGCAGCACCAACAGGGTCCGTCCACCCCTCCACTTT. Residues: CASSTNRVRPPLHF. This chain uses TRBV5-5 with TRBJ1-6; tentatively, D is TRBD1 (6 bases). V was cut by 4 bases and J by 11 bases, with 16 bases left in between. The CDR3 length is 14 residues. Per the germline V gene, CDR1 is SGHKS and CDR2 is YYEKEE (reference sequence).

This chain uses TRBV7-9 with TRBJ2-5; 9 bases agree with TRBD2. Germline assignment: CDR1 SEHNR and CDR2 FQNEAQ (reference sequence). The CDR3 spans 18 residues. Trimming at V came to 4 bases and at J to 5 bases, leaving 17 bases not matched to a gene. The CDR3 sequence is CASSSAPGLAKAPETQYF. The DNA of the CDR3 is TGTGCCAGCAGCTCCGCCCCGGGACTAGCTAAAGCTCCGGAGACCCAGTACTTC.

The CDR3 spells CASSLDHRGYTF. The CDR3 nucleotides read TGTGCCAGCAGCTTAGATCATAGAGGCTACACCTTC. The chain carries TRBV7-2 and TRBJ1-2; D gene uncertain. This CDR3 spans 12 amino acids. Germline CDR1 reads SGHTA; CDR2 reads FQGNSA. The germline V and J ends were trimmed by 1 base and 8 bases, with 8 bases remaining between them.

The chain links TRBV5-5 to TRBJ1-6; the D is unclear. The length of the CDR3 is 13 residues. The V end lost 0 bases, the J end lost 6 bases, and 4 bases lay between the germline ends. Germline V gives CDR1 SGHKS, CDR2 YYEKEE (reference sequence). CDR3 sequence: CASSLVRNSPLHF. For the CDR3, the DNA is TGTGCCAGCAGCTTGGTACGTAATTCACCCCTCCACTTT. Full variable domain (missing parts from reference TRBV5-5 and TRBJ1-6): DAGVTQSPTHLIKTRGQQVTLRCSPISGHKSVSWYQQVLGQGPQFIFQYYEKEERGRGNFPDRFSARQFPNYSSELNVNALLLGDSALYLCASSLVRNSPLHFGNGTRLTVT.

The chain is built from TRBV18 and TRBJ1-1; 8 bases fit TRBD1. The CDR3 loop spans 13 amino acids. Trimming cost V 5 bases and J 1 base; bases outside gene matches: 0. CDR1 and CDR2 from the germline V gene are KGHSH and LQKENI. CDR3 nucleotides: TGTGCCAGCTCAGACAGGGGGAACACTGAAGCTTTCTTT. Its protein is CASSDRGNTEAFF.

This clone is a singleton in its sample. V gene TRBV21-1 combines with J gene TRBJ2-7; the table's D call, TRBD2, was not checked against the DNA. TRBV21-1 is a pseudogene. CDR3 length: 16 residues. CDR3 amino acids: CASSKFHLRLTNEQYF. CDR3 sequence (DNA): TGTGCCAGCAGCAAATTCCATTTACGGCTTACTAACGAGCAGTACTTC.

This clone was observed a handful of times. This chain joins TRBV5-1 and TRBJ2-7, with D hard to call. This CDR3 region has 15 residues. Germline assignment: CDR1 SGHRS and CDR2 YFSETQ. V dropped 0 bases and J dropped 3 bases, with 13 bases sitting between them. The CDR3 DNA reads TGCGCCAGCAGCTTGGCCCCTTCCGAAAACTACGAGCAGTACTTC. Its translation: CASSLAPSENYEQYF.

This rearrangement joins TRBV7-9 to TRBJ2-1, with D perhaps matching TRBD1 (5 bases). The CDR3 has 15 residues. V was trimmed by 1 base and J by 4 bases, leaving 11 bases between them. The germline gives CDR1 SEHNR, CDR2 FQNEAQ (reference sequence). The CDR3 coding sequence is TGTGCCAGCAGCTTAGGGCCCGACAGATACAATGAGCAGTTCTTC. Translating gives CASSLGPDRYNEQFF.

The chain joins TRBV6-4 to TRBJ2-2; no clear D. The CDR3 sequence is 14 residues long. Germline V gene sequence: CDR1 MRHNA, CDR2 SNTAGT. The V end lost 4 bases, the J end lost 5 bases, and 11 bases lay between the germline ends. CDR3 bases: TGTGCCAGCAGTGCCGAACAAGGGACCGGGGAGCTGTTTTTT. Protein sequence: CASSAEQGTGELFF.